These 32 T cell receptor beta chains share one sample of origin, sequenced in a study of human T cells and chemical hapten exposure. Regarding time point: patch test 1, 2 weeks after DPC sensitization. Treatment specified: therapeutic diphenylcyclopropenone sensitization with weekly scalp DPC. TCRdb re-called the RACE reads with MiXCR, one entry per CDR3 protein. The repertoire holds tens of thousands of distinct CDR3 sequences, with around 10% as singletons. This sample comprised whole blood, obtained in connection with sensitization to the hapten diphenylcyclopropenone (DPC). The receptors here all came from a woman aged 50 to 65 with alopecia areata. Some clones in this sample may be carry-over from other donors' samples.

This clonotype was detected ten times or more. The chain uses TRBV7-9 and TRBJ1-2; D gene ambiguous. Germline V lookup: CDR1 SEHNR, CDR2 FQNEAQ (reference sequence). CDR3 length: 15 amino acids. Trimming shortened V by 4 bases and J by 5 bases, and 17 bases separated the two germline ends. The CDR3: CASSSKPPLLYGYTF. The CDR3 bases are TGTGCCAGCAGCTCCAAGCCCCCCCTTTTATATGGCTACACCTTC.

This clonotype was seen ten or more times. This chain joins TRBV3-1 and TRBJ2-7, with TRBD2 identical over 9 bases. Germline values: CDR1 LGHDT, CDR2 YNNKEL (reference sequence). The CDR3 loop spans 14 amino acids. J gave up 3 bases and V 1 base, and 1 base lay outside the gene matches. The CDR3 DNA reads TGTGCCAGCAGCCAAGGACTAGCGGTCTACGAGCAGTACTTC. Translated, it gives CASSQGLAVYEQYF.

Many counts were recorded for this clonotype. The V call is TRBV13, the J call TRBJ2-1; no clear D. The germline gives CDR1 PRHDT, CDR2 FYEKMQ (reference sequence). The V and J ends lost 2 bases and 8 bases respectively, with 4 bases between them. This CDR3 contains 11 residues. CDR3 nucleotides: TGTGCCAGCAGCTTATACTATGAGCAGTTCTTC. Protein sequence: CASSLYYEQFF. The whole variable domain, filled in from reference TRBV13 and TRBJ2-1, reads AAGVIQSPRHLIKEKRETATLKCYPIPRHDTVYWYQQGPGQDPQFLISFYEKMQSDKGSIPDRFSAQQFSDYHSELNMSSLELGDSALYFCASSLYYEQFFGPGTRLTVL.

V and J are TRBV28 and TRBJ2-7, with TRBD1 matching 9 bases. CDR3 length: 15 amino acids. Germline loops: CDR1 MDHEN, CDR2 SYDVKM. With 2 bases clipped from V and 5 bases from J, the junction kept 7 bases outside the gene matches. The CDR3 DNA follows: TGTGCCAGCAGTTTAACCGGGACAGGGTCCAACGAGCAGTACTTC. Protein product: CASSLTGTGSNEQYF.

This clonotype showed up just a few times. This chain links TRBV6-6 with TRBJ1-5; 9 bases match TRBD1. V shed 3 bases and J 4 bases; nucleotides not matched to a gene: 10. CDR3 length: 17 residues. The germline V gene has CDR1 MNHNY and CDR2 SVGAGI (reference sequence). The CDR3 bases are TGTGCCAGCAGTTATGGGACCACCGGGACAGGGAATCAGCCCCAGCATTTT. Amino acid sequence: CASSYGTTGTGNQPQHF.

This clonotype was picked up a small number of times. The chain combines TRBV21-1 with TRBJ1-6; the table's D call TRBD1 went unverified against the DNA. TRBV21-1 is a pseudogene segment. The CDR3 runs to 15 residues. The CDR3 DNA follows: TGTGCCAGCAGCCCGGGATCAACGACTAATTCACCCCTCCACTTT. Translating it yields CASSPGSTTNSPLHF.

V usage is TRBV5-4 and J usage is TRBJ2-7; D remains unclear. V was trimmed by 4 bases and J by 3 bases, leaving 11 bases between them. This CDR3 has 13 amino acids. Germline CDR1 SGHNT, CDR2 YYREEE (reference sequence). The CDR3 region is CASSGAVDYEQYF. DNA for the CDR3: TGTGCCAGCAGCGGCGCGGTTGACTACGAGCAGTACTTC.

Many counts were recorded for this clonotype. The chain joins TRBV7-9 to TRBJ1-1, with 9 bases that match TRBD1. The CDR3 contains 14 residues. V shed 5 bases, J shed 8 bases, and the junction held 9 bases outside the gene matches. The germline gives CDR1 SEHNR, CDR2 FQNEAQ (reference sequence). The CDR3 sequence is CASSHSGTGKEAFF. DNA for the CDR3: TGTGCCAGCAGCCACTCCGGGACAGGGAAGGAAGCTTTCTTT.

This clonotype was seen repeatedly, ten times or more. The chain uses TRBV7-9 and TRBJ1-4; D is possibly TRBD1 (5 bases). CDR1 SEHNR and CDR2 FQNEAQ come from the germline V gene (reference sequence). Trimming left V 3 bases short and J 4 bases short, with 9 bases between. The CDR3 has 14 residues. The CDR3 loop reads CASSFDSSNEKLFF. The CDR3, as DNA: TGTGCCAGCAGCTTTGACAGTAGTAATGAAAAACTGTTTTTT.

This clonotype was picked up a small number of times. The chain recombines TRBV18 with TRBJ2-7; TRBD1 aligns across 12 bases. There are 16 residues in the CDR3. The trim removed 1 base at V and 6 bases at J, leaving 7 bases unmatched. Germline V lookup: CDR1 KGHSH, CDR2 LQKENI. CDR3 protein: CASSPLSGQGATEQYF. The DNA for the CDR3 is TGTGCCAGCTCACCACTCTCGGGACAGGGGGCTACCGAGCAGTACTTC.

The chain carries TRBV30 and TRBJ2-1; a weak D match, TRBD2 (6 bases). The germline V and J ends were trimmed by 2 bases and 6 bases, with 11 bases remaining between them. CDR1 GTSNPN and CDR2 SVGIG come from the germline V gene (reference sequence). The CDR3 is 13 amino acids. The CDR3 loop is CAWSSRGSNEQFF. CDR3 nucleotide sequence: TGTGCCTGGAGTTCGCGGGGAAGCAATGAGCAGTTCTTC. Full variable domain (missing parts from reference TRBV30 and TRBJ2-1): SQTIHQWPATLVQPVGSPLSLECTVEGTSNPNLYWYRQAAGRGLQLLFYSVGIGQISSEVPQNLSASRPQDRQFILSSKKLLLSDSGFYLCAWSSRGSNEQFFGPGTRLTVL.

This clonotype was counted between two and nine times. Possible read error: a much larger clone is one base away. The chain joins TRBV3-1 to TRBJ2-5, with D hard to call. The CDR3 is 12 amino acids. Looked up from germline, CDR1 is LGHDT and CDR2 is YNNKEL (reference sequence). The CDR3 spells CGSSQVPETQYF. The DNA for the CDR3 is TGTGGCAGCAGCCAAGTCCCGGAGACCCAGTACTTC.

The rearrangement links TRBV6-1 to TRBJ2-1, with D possibly TRBD2 on 6 matching bases. CDR1 is MNHNS and CDR2 is SASEGT in the germline V gene. Trimming stripped 6 bases from V and 5 bases from J, with 17 bases between. The CDR3 is 15 residues long. The CDR3 nucleotides are TGTGCCAGCAGGACCCGGGGGAATTATAACAATGAGCAGTTCTTC. Amino acids: CASRTRGNYNNEQFF.

In this sample, this clonotype turned up a few times. CDR3 DNA: TGTGCCAGCAGTTACTCGACTTGGGACCCCAATGAGCAGTTCTTC. Residues: CASSYSTWDPNEQFF. This sequence joins TRBV6-5 and TRBJ2-1; the D gene could be TRBD1 or TRBD2 (5 bases each). Germline V CDR1 and CDR2: MNHEY, SVGAGI. V was pared by 0 bases and J by 6 bases, with 12 bases between. This CDR3 has 15 residues.

This clonotype showed up many times. The genes are TRBV7-9 and TRBJ2-3; 13 positions agree with TRBD2. Germline CDR1 and CDR2: SEHNR and FQNEAQ (reference sequence). CDR3 size: 16 residues. V shed 4 bases, J shed 2 bases, and the junction held 3 bases outside the gene matches. This CDR3 reads CASSSGLAGNTDTQYF. The DNA of the CDR3 is TGTGCCAGCAGCTCGGGACTAGCGGGGAACACAGATACGCAGTATTTT.

The gene calls are TRBV27 and TRBJ2-7, with a tentative D call TRBD2 (5 bases). The ends were cut back, 6 bases at V and 1 base at J, with 10 bases in the middle. This CDR3 is 13 amino acids long. Per germline, CDR1 MNHEY and CDR2 SMNVEV (reference sequence). DNA for the CDR3: TGTGCCAGCAGGGAGGTTCATTCCTACGAGCAGTACTTC. Encoded protein: CASREVHSYEQYF.

This clonotype showed up many times. This chain joins TRBV7-6 and TRBJ1-1; no reliable D call. V was trimmed by 5 bases and J by 0 bases, leaving 16 bases between them. The germline V gene encodes CDR1 SGHVS and CDR2 FNYEAQ. CDR3 length equals 16 residues. The CDR3 DNA is TGTGCCAGCAGCAACTTCCCAGAACCTTTGAACACTGAAGCTTTCTTT. Its translation is CASSNFPEPLNTEAFF.

This chain uses TRBV3-1 with TRBJ2-2; TRBD1 aligns across 7 bases. This CDR3 has 16 residues. The V and J ends lost 4 bases and 0 bases, in that order; junction bases with no gene match: 5. In germline, CDR1 is LGHDT, CDR2 YNNKEL (reference sequence). Here the CDR3 reads CASSRTGAANTGELFF. The CDR3 coding sequence is TGTGCCAGCAGCCGTACAGGGGCCGCGAACACCGGGGAGCTGTTTTTT.

The chain recombines TRBV7-9 with TRBJ1-5; TRBD1 aligns across 7 bases. The length of the CDR3 is 14 residues. Trimming cost V 4 bases and J 2 bases; bases outside gene matches: 2. Per the germline V gene, CDR1 is SEHNR and CDR2 is FQNEAQ (reference sequence). DNA of the CDR3: TGTGCCAGCAGCTACCAGGGGGGCAATCAGCCCCAGCATTTT. Its protein is CASSYQGGNQPQHF.

This clonotype occurred a few times. The rearrangement uses TRBV20-1 and TRBJ2-1; 12 bases align to TRBD2. V lost 0 bases, J lost 12 bases, and 9 bases stayed unmatched. This CDR3 is built from 15 residues. Germline assignment: CDR1 DFQATT and CDR2 SNEGSKA (reference sequence). CDR3 amino acids: CSARDSSGGAMWQFF. The CDR3 DNA follows: TGCAGTGCTAGAGACTCTAGCGGGGGGGCTATGTGGCAGTTCTTC.

This clonotype was seen only a few times. The J gene is TRBJ2-1, the V gene TRBV18; D uncertain. Germline V gives CDR1 KGHSH, CDR2 LQKENI. This CDR3 region has 11 residues. With 6 bases removed from V and 10 bases from J, the gap between germline ends came to 10 bases. The CDR3 sequence: CASSPNYEQFF. In nucleotides, the CDR3 is TGTGCCAGCTCCCCTAACTACGAGCAGTTCTTC.

This clonotype was recorded a few times. The rearrangement uses TRBV20-1 and TRBJ2-2, with 16 nucleotides matching TRBD2. Germline V gene lookup returns CDR1 DFQATT and CDR2 SNEGSKA (reference sequence). V shed 4 bases and J 4 bases; nucleotides not matched to a gene: 12. The CDR3 contains 19 residues. CDR3 amino acids: CSAKTPGLAGGRGTGELFF. CDR3 nucleotide sequence: TGCAGTGCTAAGACCCCGGGACTAGCGGGGGGGCGAGGCACCGGGGAGCTGTTTTTT.

This chain links TRBV4-2 with TRBJ1-5, with 7 bases matching TRBD1. Germline lookup yields CDR1 LGHNA and CDR2 YNFKEQ. CDR3 length equals 15 residues. V gave up 5 bases and J gave up 2 bases; unmatched junction bases: 6. The CDR3 sequence is CASSSDRVGNQPQHF. Written as DNA, the CDR3 is TGTGCCAGCAGCTCCGACAGGGTGGGCAATCAGCCCCAGCATTTT.

The chain joins TRBV18 to TRBJ2-7; 7 positions agree with TRBD1. CDR1 is KGHSH, CDR2 LQKENI, per germline. The length of the CDR3 is 15 residues. With V trimmed by 3 bases and J by 2 bases, 7 bases remained unmatched. This CDR3 is CASSPGQVSTYEQYF. The CDR3, as DNA: TGTGCCAGCTCACCCGGACAGGTTAGCACCTACGAGCAGTACTTC.

The chain uses TRBV9 and TRBJ2-3; D gene ambiguous. V gave up 0 bases and J gave up 5 bases, with 19 bases separating them. Germline V gene lookup returns CDR1 SGDLS and CDR2 YYNGEE. This CDR3 is 17 amino acids long. DNA for the CDR3: TGTGCCAGCAGCGTAGCTACGGTAGGGCCTTCTAGAGATACGCAGTATTTT. This encodes CASSVATVGPSRDTQYF.

This clonotype occurred a few times. The genes are TRBV20-1 and TRBJ2-7; 7 bases align to TRBD1. Germline loops: CDR1 DFQATT, CDR2 SNEGSKA (reference sequence). The V and J ends lost 3 bases and 5 bases, in that order; junction bases with no gene match: 13. CDR3 length equals 15 residues. This CDR3 reads CSASPGQRRSDEQYF. In nucleotides, the CDR3 is TGCAGTGCTAGCCCGGGACAGAGGCGAAGCGACGAGCAGTACTTC.

V and J are TRBV21-1 and TRBJ2-2. TRBV21-1 is a documented pseudogene. The CDR3 covers 13 residues. The CDR3 DNA is TGTGCCAGCAGCAATAATTTGGCCGGGGAGCTGTTTTTT. Amino acids: CASSNNLAGELFF.

This clonotype was recorded at least ten times. This chain links TRBV11-3 with TRBJ2-2; D possibly matches TRBD1 or TRBD2 (5 bases each). The CDR3 contains 15 residues. V gave up 2 bases and J gave up 4 bases, with 11 bases separating them. Germline CDR1 reads SGHNT; CDR2 reads YENEEA. For the CDR3, the DNA is TGTGCCAGCAGCTTATCTGGGACCCGCACCGGGGAGCTGTTTTTT. It specifies CASSLSGTRTGELFF.

The chain joins TRBV29-1 to TRBJ2-5; D is possibly TRBD2 (6 bases). Germline-derived CDR1 and CDR2 are SQVTM and ANQGSEA. This CDR3 has 11 amino acids. V lost 8 bases and J 5 bases, leaving 12 bases between the germline ends. The CDR3 is CSLSEGETQYF. The CDR3 DNA follows: TGCAGCCTATCGGAGGGGGAGACCCAGTACTTC.

CDR3 residues: CASSSQAGNSPLHF. In DNA form, the CDR3 reads TGTGCCAGCAGCTCCCAAGCGGGAAATTCACCCCTCCACTTT. The chain links TRBV16 to TRBJ1-6; D gene uncertain. The germline V gene has CDR1 KGHSY and CDR2 FQNENV. This CDR3 has 14 residues. V was pared by 5 bases and J by 7 bases, with 12 bases between.

This clonotype was seen many times. The rearrangement joins TRBV6-5 to TRBJ1-2; TRBD1 is a possible D gene (5 bases). CDR1 is MNHEY and CDR2 is SVGAGI in the germline V gene. Deletions cut 2 bases from V and 1 base from J, with 17 bases between. The CDR3 extends over 17 amino acids. The CDR3 is CASSYPGTSLLNYGYTF. The CDR3 DNA follows: TGTGCCAGCAGTTACCCAGGGACCTCACTTCTTAACTATGGCTACACCTTC.

The chain joins TRBV20-1 to TRBJ2-7; the match to TRBD1 covers 9 bases. The CDR3 covers 15 residues. Looked up from germline, CDR1 is DFQATT and CDR2 is SNEGSKA (reference sequence). The ends lost 3 bases at V and 3 bases at J; junction bases unmatched: 9. The CDR3 DNA follows: TGCAGTGCTAGCCTCATGGACAGGGGTTACTACGAGCAGTACTTC. It translates to CSASLMDRGYYEQYF.